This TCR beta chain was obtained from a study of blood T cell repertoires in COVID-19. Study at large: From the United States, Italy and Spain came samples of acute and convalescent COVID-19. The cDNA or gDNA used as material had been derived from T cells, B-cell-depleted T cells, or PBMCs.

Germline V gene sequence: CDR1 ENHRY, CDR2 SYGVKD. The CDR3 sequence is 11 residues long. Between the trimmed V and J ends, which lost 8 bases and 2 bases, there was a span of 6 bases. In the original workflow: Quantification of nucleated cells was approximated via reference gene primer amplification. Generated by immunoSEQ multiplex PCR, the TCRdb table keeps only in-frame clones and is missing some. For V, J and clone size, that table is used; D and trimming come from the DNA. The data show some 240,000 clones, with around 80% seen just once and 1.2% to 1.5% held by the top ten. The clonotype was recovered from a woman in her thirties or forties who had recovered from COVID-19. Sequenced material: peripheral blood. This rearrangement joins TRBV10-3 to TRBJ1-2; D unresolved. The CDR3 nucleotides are TGTGCCATCGGAGCAAACTATGGCTACACCTTC. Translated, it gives CAIGANYGYTF.